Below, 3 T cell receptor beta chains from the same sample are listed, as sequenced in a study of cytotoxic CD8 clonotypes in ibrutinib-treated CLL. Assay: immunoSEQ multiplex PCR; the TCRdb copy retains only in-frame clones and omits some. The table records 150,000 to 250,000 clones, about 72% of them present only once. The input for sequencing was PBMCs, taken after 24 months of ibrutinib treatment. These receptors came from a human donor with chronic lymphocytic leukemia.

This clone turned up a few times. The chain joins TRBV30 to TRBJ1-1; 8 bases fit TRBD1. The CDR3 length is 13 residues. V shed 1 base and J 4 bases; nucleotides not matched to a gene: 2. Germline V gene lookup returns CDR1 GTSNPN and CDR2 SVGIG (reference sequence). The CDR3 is CAWSATGGTEAFF. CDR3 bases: TGTGCCTGGAGTGCCACAGGGGGCACTGAAGCTTTCTTT.

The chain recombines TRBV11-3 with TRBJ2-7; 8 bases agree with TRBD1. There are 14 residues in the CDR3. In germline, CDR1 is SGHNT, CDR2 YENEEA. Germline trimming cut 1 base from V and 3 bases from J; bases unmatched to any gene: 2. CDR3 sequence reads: CASSLGTGIYEQYF. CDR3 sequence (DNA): TGTGCCAGCAGCTTAGGGACAGGGATCTACGAGCAGTACTTC.

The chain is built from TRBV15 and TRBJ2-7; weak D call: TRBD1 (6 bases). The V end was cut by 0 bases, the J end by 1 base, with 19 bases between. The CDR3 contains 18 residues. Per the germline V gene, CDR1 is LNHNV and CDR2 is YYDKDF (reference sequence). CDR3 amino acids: CATSRDMSGQKLSYEQYF. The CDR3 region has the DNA TGTGCCACCAGCAGAGATATGTCGGGACAAAAACTTTCCTACGAGCAGTACTTC.